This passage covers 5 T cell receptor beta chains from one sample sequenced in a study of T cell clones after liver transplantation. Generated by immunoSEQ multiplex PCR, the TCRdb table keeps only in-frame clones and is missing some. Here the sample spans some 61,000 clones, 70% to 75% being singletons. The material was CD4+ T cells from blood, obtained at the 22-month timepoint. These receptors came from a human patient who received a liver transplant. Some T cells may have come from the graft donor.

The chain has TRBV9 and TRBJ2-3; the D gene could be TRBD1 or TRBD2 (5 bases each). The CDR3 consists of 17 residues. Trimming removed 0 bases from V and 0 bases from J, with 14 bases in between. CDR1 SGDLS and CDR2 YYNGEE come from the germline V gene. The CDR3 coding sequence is TGTGCCAGCAGCGTAGGAGAGGTCTGGGGGAGCACAGATACGCAGTATTTT. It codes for CASSVGEVWGSTDTQYF.

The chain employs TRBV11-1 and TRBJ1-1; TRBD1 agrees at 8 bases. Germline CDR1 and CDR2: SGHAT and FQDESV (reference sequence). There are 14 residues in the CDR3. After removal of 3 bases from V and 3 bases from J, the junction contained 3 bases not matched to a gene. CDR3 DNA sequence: TGTGCCAGCAGCTTGGGACAGGAGTACACTGAAGCTTTCTTT. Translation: CASSLGQEYTEAFF.

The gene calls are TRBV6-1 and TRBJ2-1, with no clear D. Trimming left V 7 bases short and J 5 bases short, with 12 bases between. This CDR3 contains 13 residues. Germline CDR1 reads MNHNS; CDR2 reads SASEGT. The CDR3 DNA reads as TGTGCCAGCACGTCATCCCATGACAATGAGCAGTTCTTC. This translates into CASTSSHDNEQFF.

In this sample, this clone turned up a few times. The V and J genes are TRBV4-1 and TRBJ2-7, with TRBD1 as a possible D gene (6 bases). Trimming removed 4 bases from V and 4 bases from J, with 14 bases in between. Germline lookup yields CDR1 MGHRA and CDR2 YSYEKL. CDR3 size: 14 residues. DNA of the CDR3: TGCGCCAGCAGCCCTCGACAGGCCCTTTACGAGCAGTACTTC. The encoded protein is CASSPRQALYEQYF.

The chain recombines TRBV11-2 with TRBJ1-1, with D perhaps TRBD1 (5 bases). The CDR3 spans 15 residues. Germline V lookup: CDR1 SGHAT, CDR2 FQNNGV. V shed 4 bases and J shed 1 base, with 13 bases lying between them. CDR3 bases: TGTGCCAGCAGCTGGATGGGGGGGTCGAACACTGAAGCTTTCTTT. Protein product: CASSWMGGSNTEAFF.